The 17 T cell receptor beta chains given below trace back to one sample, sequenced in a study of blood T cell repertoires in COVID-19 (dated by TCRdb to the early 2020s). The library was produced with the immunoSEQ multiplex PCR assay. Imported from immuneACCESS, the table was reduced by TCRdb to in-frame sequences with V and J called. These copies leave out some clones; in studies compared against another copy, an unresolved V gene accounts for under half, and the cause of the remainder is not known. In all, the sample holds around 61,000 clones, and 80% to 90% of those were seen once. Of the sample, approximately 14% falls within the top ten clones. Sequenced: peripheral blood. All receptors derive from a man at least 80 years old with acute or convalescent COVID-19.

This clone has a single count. The CDR3 region has the DNA TGTGCCACCAGTCCCCCGGACAGTGAAGCTTTCTTT. Translating it yields CATSPPDSEAFF. V gene TRBV24-1 combines with J gene TRBJ1-1, with a possible D match to TRBD1 (6 bases). Germline-derived CDR1 and CDR2 are KGHDR and SFDVKD. The length of the CDR3 is 12 residues. Deletions cut 6 bases from V and 7 bases from J, with 11 bases between.

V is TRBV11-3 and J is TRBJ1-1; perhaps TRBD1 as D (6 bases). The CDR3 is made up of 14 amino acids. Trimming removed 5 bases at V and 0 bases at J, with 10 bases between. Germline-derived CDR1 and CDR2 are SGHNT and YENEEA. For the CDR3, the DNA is TGTGCCAGCAGCCCGGGACACCTGAACACTGAAGCTTTCTTT. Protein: CASSPGHLNTEAFF.

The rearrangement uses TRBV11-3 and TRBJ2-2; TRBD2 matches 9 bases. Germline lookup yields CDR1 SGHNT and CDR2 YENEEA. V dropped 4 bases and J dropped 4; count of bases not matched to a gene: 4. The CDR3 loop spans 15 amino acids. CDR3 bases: TGTGCCAGCAGCTCGGGACTAGCCGGCACCGGGGAGCTGTTTTTT. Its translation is CASSSGLAGTGELFF.

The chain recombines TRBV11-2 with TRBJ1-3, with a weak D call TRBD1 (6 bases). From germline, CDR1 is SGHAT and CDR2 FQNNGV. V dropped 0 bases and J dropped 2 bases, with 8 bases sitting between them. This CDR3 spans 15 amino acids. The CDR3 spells CASSLEGGAGNTIYF. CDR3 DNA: TGTGCCAGCAGCTTAGAAGGGGGAGCTGGAAACACCATATATTTT.

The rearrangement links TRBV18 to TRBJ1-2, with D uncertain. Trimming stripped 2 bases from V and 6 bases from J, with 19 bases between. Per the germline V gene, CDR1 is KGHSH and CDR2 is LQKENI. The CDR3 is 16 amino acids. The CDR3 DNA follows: TGTGCCAGCTCACCAGTCTATCGGTCTCTCTTGGATGGCTACACCTTC. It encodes CASSPVYRSLLDGYTF.

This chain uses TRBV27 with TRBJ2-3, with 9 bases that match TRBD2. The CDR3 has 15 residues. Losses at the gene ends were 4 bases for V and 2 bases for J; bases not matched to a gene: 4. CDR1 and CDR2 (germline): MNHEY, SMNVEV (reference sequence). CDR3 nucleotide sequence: TGTGCCAGCAGTTCTGTAGCGGGGGCCACAGATACGCAGTATTTT. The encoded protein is CASSSVAGATDTQYF.

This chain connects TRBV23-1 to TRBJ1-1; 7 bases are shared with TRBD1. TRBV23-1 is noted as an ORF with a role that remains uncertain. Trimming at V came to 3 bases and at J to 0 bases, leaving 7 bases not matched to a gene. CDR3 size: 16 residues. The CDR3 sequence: CASSQRKGALNTEAFF. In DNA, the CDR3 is TGCGCCAGCAGTCAGCGAAAGGGGGCTTTGAACACTGAAGCTTTCTTT.

The CDR3 DNA is TGTGCCAGCAGCAGGGGCGACCAAGAGACCCAGTACTTC. Translated: CASSRGDQETQYF. The chain recombines TRBV3-1 (or the pseudogene TRBV3-2) with TRBJ2-5, with TRBD1 as a possible D gene (5 bases). The CDR3 is 13 residues long. Trimming cost V 5 bases and J 0 bases, with 7 bases left between them. CDR1 is LGHDT and CDR2 is YNNKEL in the germline V gene (reference sequence).

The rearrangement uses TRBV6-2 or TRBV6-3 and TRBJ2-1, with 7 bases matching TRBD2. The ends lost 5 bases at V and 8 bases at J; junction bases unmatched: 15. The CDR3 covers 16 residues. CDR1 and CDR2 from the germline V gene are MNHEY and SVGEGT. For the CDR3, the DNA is TGTGCCAGCAGTGCCCTATTGGGGGGGGTTTTACATGAGCAGTTCTTC. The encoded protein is CASSALLGGVLHEQFF.

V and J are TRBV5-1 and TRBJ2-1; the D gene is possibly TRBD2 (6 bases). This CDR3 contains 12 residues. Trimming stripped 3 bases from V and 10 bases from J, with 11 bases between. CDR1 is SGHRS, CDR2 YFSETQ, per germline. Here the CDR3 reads CASSSLRGEQFF. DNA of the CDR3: TGCGCCAGCAGCTCCCTGCGGGGCGAGCAGTTCTTC.

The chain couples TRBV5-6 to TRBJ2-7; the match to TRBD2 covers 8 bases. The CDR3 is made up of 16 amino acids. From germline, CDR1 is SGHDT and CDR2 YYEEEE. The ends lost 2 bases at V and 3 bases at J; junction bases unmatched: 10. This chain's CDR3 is CASSFPREGGGYEQYF. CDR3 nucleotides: TGTGCCAGCAGCTTTCCCCGGGAGGGCGGGGGCTACGAGCAGTACTTC.

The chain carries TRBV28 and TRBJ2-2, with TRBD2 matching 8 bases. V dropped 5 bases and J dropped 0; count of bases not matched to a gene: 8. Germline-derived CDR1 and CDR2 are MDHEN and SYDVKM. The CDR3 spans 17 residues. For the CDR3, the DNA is TGTGCCAGCAGTCTCACCTTAGCGGGGCCGAACACCGGGGAGCTGTTTTTT. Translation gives CASSLTLAGPNTGELFF.

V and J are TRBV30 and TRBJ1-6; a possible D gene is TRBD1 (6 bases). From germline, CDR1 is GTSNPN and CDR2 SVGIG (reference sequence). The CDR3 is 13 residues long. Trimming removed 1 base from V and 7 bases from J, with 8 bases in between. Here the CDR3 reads CAWSGTANSPLHF. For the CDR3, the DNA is TGTGCCTGGAGTGGGACAGCAAATTCACCCCTCCACTTT. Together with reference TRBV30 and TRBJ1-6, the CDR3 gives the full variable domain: SQTIHQWPATLVQPVGSPLSLECTVEGTSNPNLYWYRQAAGRGLQLLFYSVGIGQISSEVPQNLSASRPQDRQFILSSKKLLLSDSGFYLCAWSGTANSPLHFGNGTRLTVT.

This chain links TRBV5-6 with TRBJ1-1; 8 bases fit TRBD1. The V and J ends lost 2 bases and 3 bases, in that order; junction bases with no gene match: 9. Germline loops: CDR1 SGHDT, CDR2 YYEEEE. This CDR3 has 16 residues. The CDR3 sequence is CASSFRQGTQDTEAFF. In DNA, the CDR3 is TGTGCCAGCAGCTTCCGACAGGGGACACAGGACACTGAAGCTTTCTTT.

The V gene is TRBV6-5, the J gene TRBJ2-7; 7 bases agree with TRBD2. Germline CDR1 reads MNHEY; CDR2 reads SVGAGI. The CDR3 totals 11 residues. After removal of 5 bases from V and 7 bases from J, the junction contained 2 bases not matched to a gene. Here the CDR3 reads CASSTGGEQYF. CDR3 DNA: TGTGCCAGCAGTACGGGGGGTGAGCAGTACTTC.

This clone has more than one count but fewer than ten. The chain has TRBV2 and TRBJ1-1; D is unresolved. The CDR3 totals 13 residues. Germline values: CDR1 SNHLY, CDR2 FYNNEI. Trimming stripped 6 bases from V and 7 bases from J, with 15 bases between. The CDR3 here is CASRSTLMGEAFF. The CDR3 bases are TGTGCCAGCAGGTCGACATTGATGGGTGAAGCTTTCTTT. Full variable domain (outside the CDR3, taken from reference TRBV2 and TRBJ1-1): EPEVTQTPSHQVTQMGQEVILRCVPISNHLYFYWYRQILGQKVEFLVSFYNNEISEKSEIFDDQFSVERPDGSNFTLKIRSTKLEDSAMYFCASRSTLMGEAFFGQGTRLTVV.

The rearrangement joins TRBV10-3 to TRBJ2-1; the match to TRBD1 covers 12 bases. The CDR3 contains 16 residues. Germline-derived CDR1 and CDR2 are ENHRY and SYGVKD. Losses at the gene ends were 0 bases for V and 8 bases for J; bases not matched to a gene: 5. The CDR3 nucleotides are TGTGCCATCAGTGAGTCGGGACAGGGGGCTGTAGATGAGCAGTTCTTC. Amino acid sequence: CAISESGQGAVDEQFF.